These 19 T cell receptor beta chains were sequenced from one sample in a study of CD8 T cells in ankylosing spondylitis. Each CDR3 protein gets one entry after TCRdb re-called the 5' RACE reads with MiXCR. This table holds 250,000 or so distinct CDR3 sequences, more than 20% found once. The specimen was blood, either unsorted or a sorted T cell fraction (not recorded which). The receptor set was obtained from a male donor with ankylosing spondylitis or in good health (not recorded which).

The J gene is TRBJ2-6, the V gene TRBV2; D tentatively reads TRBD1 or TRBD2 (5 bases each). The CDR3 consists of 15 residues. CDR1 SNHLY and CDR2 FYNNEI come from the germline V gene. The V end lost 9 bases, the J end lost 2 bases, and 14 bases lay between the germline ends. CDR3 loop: CARRLVGAGANVLTF. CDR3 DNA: TGTGCCAGAAGGCTGGTGGGGGCTGGGGCCAACGTCCTGACTTTC.

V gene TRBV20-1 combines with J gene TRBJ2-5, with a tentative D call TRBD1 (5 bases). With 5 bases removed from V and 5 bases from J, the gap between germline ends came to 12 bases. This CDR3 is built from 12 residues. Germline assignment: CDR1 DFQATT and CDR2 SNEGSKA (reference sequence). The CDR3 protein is CSAGQRRETQYF. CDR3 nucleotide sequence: TGCAGTGCTGGACAACGAAGGGAGACCCAGTACTTC.

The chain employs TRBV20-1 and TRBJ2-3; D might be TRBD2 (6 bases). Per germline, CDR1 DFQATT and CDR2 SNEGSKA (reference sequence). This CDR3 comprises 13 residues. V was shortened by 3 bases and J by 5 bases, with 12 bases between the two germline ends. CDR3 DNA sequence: TGCAGTGCTAGTGGGGGGTTTCGAGATACGCAGTATTTT. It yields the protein CSASGGFRDTQYF.

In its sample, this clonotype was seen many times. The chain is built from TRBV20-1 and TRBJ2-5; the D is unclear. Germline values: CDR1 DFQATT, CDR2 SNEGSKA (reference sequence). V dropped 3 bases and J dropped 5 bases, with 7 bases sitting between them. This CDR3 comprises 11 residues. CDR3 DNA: TGCAGTGCTAGCCCCGTGGAGACCCAGTACTTC. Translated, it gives CSASPVETQYF.

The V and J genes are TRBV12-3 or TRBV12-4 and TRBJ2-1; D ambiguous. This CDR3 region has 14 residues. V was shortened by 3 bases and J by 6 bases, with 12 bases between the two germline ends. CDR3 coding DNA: TGTGCCAGCAGTTTTGGTCTGTTAGGCAATGAGCAGTTCTTC. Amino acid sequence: CASSFGLLGNEQFF.

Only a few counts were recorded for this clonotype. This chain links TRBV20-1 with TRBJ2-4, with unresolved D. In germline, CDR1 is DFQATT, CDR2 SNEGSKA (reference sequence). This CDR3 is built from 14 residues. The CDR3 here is CSTPGPVAKNIQYF. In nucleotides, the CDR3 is TGCAGCACCCCCGGGCCCGTAGCCAAAAACATTCAGTACTTC.

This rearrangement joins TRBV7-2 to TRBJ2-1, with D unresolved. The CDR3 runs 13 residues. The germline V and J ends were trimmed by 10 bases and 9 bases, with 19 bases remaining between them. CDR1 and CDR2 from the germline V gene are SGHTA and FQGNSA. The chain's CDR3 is CAIGPGPLSEQFF. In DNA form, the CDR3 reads TGTGCCATCGGCCCCGGGCCCCTCAGTGAGCAGTTCTTC.

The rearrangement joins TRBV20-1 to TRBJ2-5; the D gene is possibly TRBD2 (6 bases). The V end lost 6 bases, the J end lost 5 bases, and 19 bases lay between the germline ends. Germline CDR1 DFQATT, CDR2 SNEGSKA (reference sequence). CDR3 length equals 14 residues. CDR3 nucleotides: TGCAGTGCAGACGGGACTTACGGAGGGGAGACCCAGTACTTC. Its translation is CSADGTYGGETQYF.

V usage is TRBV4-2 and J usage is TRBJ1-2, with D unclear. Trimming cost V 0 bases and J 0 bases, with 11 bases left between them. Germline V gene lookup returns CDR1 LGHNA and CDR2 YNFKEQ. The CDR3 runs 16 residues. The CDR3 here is CASSQETGEPNYGYTF. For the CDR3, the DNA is TGTGCCAGCAGCCAAGAGACTGGGGAACCTAACTATGGCTACACCTTC.

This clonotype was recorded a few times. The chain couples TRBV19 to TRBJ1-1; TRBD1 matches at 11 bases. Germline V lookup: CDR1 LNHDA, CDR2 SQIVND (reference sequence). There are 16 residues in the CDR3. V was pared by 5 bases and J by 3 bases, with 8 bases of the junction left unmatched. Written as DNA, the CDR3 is TGTGCCAGTAGTGACGGGACAGGGGGTTTTGACACTGAAGCTTTCTTT. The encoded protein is CASSDGTGGFDTEAFF.

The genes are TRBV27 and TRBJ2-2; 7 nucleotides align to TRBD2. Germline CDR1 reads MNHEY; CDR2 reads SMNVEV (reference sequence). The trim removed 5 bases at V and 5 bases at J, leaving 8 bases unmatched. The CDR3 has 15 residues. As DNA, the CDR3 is TGTGCCAGCAGTAACGCCAGGCGGGGGACCGGGGAGCTGTTTTTT. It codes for CASSNARRGTGELFF.

Here the CDR3 reads CASSVGLATQYF. CDR3 DNA sequence: TGTGCCAGCAGCGTAGGACTCGCGACCCAGTACTTC. The V call is TRBV2, the J call TRBJ2-5; possible D gene TRBD2, 5 bases. V was shortened by 6 bases and J by 7 bases, with 12 bases between the two germline ends. Looked up from germline, CDR1 is SNHLY and CDR2 is FYNNEI. The CDR3 loop spans 12 amino acids.

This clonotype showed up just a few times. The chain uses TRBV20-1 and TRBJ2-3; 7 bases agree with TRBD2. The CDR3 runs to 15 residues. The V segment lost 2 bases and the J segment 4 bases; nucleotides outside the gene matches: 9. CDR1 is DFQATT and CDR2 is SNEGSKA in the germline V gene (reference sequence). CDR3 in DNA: TGCAGTGCTAGAATAAACGGGGAGGGGTCAGATACGCAGTATTTT. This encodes CSARINGEGSDTQYF.

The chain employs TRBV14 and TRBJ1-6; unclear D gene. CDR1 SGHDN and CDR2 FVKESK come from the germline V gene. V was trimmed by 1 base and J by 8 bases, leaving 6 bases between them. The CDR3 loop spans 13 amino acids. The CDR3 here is CASSQGRYSPLHF. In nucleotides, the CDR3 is TGTGCCAGCAGCCAAGGACGGTATTCACCCCTCCACTTT.

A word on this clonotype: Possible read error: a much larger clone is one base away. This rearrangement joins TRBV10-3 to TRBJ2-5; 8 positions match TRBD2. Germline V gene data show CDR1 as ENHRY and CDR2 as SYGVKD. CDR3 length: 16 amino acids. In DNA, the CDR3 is TGTGCCATCAGTGAGTCTAAGCGGGGGATCCAAGAGACCCATTACTTC. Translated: CAISESKRGIQETHYF.

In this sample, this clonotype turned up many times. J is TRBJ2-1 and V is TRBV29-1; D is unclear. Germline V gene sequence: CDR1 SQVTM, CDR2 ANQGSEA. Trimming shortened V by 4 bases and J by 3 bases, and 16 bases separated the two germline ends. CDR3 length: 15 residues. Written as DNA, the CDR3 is TGCAGCGTTGCATTTGACGGTGCCCGCTACAATGAGCAGTTCTTC. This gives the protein CSVAFDGARYNEQFF.

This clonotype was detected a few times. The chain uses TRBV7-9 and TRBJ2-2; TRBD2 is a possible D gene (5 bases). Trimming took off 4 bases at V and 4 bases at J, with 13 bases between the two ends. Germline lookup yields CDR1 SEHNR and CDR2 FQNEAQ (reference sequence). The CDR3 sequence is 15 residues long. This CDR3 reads CASSSRGPSTGELFF. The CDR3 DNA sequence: TGTGCCAGCAGCTCAAGAGGGCCTTCCACCGGGGAGCTGTTTTTT. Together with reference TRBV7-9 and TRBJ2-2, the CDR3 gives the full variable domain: DTGVSQNPRHKITKRGQNVTFRCDPISEHNRLYWYRQTLGQGPEFLTYFQNEAQLEKSRLLSDRFSAERPKGSFSTLEIQRTEQGDSAMYLCASSSRGPSTGELFFGEGSRLTVL.

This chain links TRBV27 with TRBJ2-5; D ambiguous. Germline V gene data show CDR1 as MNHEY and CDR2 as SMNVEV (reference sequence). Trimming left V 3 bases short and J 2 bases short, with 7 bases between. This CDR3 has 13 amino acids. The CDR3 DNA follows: TGTGCCAGCAGTTTGTATCATCAAGAGACCCAGTACTTC. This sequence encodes CASSLYHQETQYF.

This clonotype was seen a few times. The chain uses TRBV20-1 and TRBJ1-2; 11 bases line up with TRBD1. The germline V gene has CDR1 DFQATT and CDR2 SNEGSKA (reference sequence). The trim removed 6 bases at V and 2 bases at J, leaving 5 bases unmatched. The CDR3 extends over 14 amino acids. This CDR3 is CSAAGQGANYGYTF. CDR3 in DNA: TGCAGTGCCGCCGGACAGGGGGCCAACTATGGCTACACCTTC.